Following are 17 T cell receptor beta chains from one sample sequenced in a study of T cell responses to AZD1222 COVID-19 vaccine (dated by TCRdb to the early 2020s). The time point label for this specimen denotes: about 28 days (+/-7) after the second vaccine dose. Libraries came from the immunoSEQ multiplex PCR assay. Imported from immuneACCESS, the table was reduced by TCRdb to in-frame sequences with V and J called. These copies leave out some clones; in studies compared against another copy, an unresolved V gene accounts for under half, and the cause of the remainder is not known. In all, the sample holds around 150,000 clones, and around 90% of those were seen once. Of the sample, roughly 3.1% falls within the top ten clones. The source material was peripheral blood, sampled 28 days after the second AZD1222 dose. The receptor set was obtained from an adult who received the AZD1222 COVID-19 vaccine.

The V gene is TRBV3-1 (or the pseudogene TRBV3-2), the J gene TRBJ1-6, with a possible D match to TRBD1 (6 bases). V lost 7 bases to trimming and J lost 7 bases, with 17 bases between them. Germline CDR1 is LGHDT and CDR2 is YNNKEL (reference sequence). The length of the CDR3 is 15 residues. The CDR3 here is CASTSGGGRNSPLHF. CDR3 sequence (DNA): TGTGCCAGCACTTCGGGAGGGGGTCGGAATTCACCCCTCCACTTT.

The chain couples TRBV13 to TRBJ2-3, with D perhaps assigned TRBD1 or TRBD2 (7 bases each). The germline V and J ends were trimmed by 5 bases and 1 base, with 16 bases remaining between them. Looked up from germline, CDR1 is PRHDT and CDR2 is FYEKMQ (reference sequence). The CDR3 is 16 amino acids. The CDR3 nucleotides read TGTGCCAGCAGCCAAGGGGGCGGGAGAGGCACAGATACGCAGTATTTT. This translates into CASSQGGGRGTDTQYF. Combining the CDR3 with reference TRBV13 and TRBJ2-3 gives the whole variable domain AAGVIQSPRHLIKEKRETATLKCYPIPRHDTVYWYQQGPGQDPQFLISFYEKMQSDKGSIPDRFSAQQFSDYHSELNMSSLELGDSALYFCASSQGGGRGTDTQYFGPGTRLTVL.

This clone was observed once. The V gene is TRBV6-1, the J gene TRBJ1-5; the D gene is possibly TRBD1 (6 bases). The CDR3 is made up of 15 amino acids. Germline V lookup: CDR1 MNHNS, CDR2 SASEGT. Trimming left V 2 bases short and J 4 bases short, with 12 bases between. The CDR3 protein is CASSEWGGANQPQHF. The CDR3 DNA reads as TGTGCCAGCAGTGAATGGGGGGGGGCGAATCAGCCCCAGCATTTT.

CDR3 residues: CASRVRALNTEAFF. CDR3 nucleotide sequence: TGCGCCAGCAGGGTCCGGGCCCTGAACACTGAAGCTTTCTTT. This chain connects TRBV4-1 to TRBJ1-1, with unresolved D. Trimming took 6 bases from V and 0 from J, leaving 11 bases between them. CDR3 length: 14 amino acids. Germline values: CDR1 MGHRA, CDR2 YSYEKL.

V gene TRBV6-5 combines with J gene TRBJ2-1, with D perhaps TRBD2 (5 bases). The CDR3 has 14 amino acids. V lost 6 bases and J lost 3, with 12 bases in between. The germline CDR1 and CDR2 sequences are MNHEY and SVGAGI. The CDR3 sequence: CASRSSRDYNEQFF. Here the CDR3 DNA reads TGTGCCAGCAGGTCTTCCCGGGACTACAATGAGCAGTTCTTC.

This chain joins TRBV19 and TRBJ1-2; tentatively, D is TRBD1 (6 bases). V dropped 3 bases and J dropped 8 bases, with 13 bases sitting between them. CDR1 is LNHDA and CDR2 is SQIVND in the germline V gene (reference sequence). CDR3 length equals 13 residues. CDR3: CASSISQGGGYTF. The CDR3 coding sequence is TGTGCCAGTAGTATTTCACAGGGCGGAGGCTACACCTTC.

The chain links TRBV3-1 (or the pseudogene TRBV3-2) to TRBJ2-1; a possible D gene is TRBD1 (6 bases). Germline V gives CDR1 LGHDT, CDR2 YNNKEL (reference sequence). V was shortened by 1 base and J by 3 bases, with 13 bases between the two germline ends. This CDR3 comprises 16 residues. The CDR3 DNA reads as TGTGCCAGCAGCCAAGGTCTAGCAGGGGACTACAATGAGCAGTTCTTC. It translates to CASSQGLAGDYNEQFF.

The CDR3 region is CASSPGVRSDYGYTF. CDR3 coding DNA: TGTGCCAGCAGCCCAGGCGTACGGAGCGACTATGGCTACACCTTC. This rearrangement joins TRBV11-2 to TRBJ1-2; D unclear. The V end was cut by 5 bases, the J end by 3 bases, with 16 bases between. Germline values: CDR1 SGHAT, CDR2 FQNNGV. The CDR3 runs 15 residues.

In this sample, this clone turned up a few times. The rearrangement joins TRBV18 to TRBJ2-3, with D unclear. Deletions cut 0 bases from V and 4 bases from J, with 8 bases between. This CDR3 contains 14 residues. Germline V gene lookup returns CDR1 KGHSH and CDR2 LQKENI. The DNA of the CDR3 is TGTGCCAGCTCACCACCGCAGAGATCAGATACGCAGTATTTT. It codes for CASSPPQRSDTQYF.

The chain is built from TRBV7-8 and TRBJ1-1; TRBD1 might be the D (6 bases). The germline V and J ends were trimmed by 1 base and 11 bases, with 26 bases remaining between them. CDR3 size: 17 residues. Per germline, CDR1 SGHVS and CDR2 FQNEAQ. CDR3 sequence: CASSLEGFVQGRSEAFF. The CDR3 region has the DNA TGTGCCAGCAGCTTAGAAGGATTTGTCCAGGGGCGATCGGAGGCTTTCTTT.

This clone came up once. The CDR3 region has the DNA TGCGCCAGCAGCTTGATGGGGGGTTCGGGCACTGAAGCTTTCTTT. It specifies CASSLMGGSGTEAFF. V gene TRBV5-1 combines with J gene TRBJ1-1; possibly TRBD1 for D (5 bases). CDR1 SGHRS and CDR2 YFSETQ come from the germline V gene. V was clipped by 1 base and J by 4 bases, with 14 bases between them. This CDR3 contains 15 residues.

This sequence joins TRBV11-1 and TRBJ1-2; 10 bases line up with TRBD1. The trim removed 5 bases at V and 7 bases at J, leaving 4 bases unmatched. This CDR3 is built from 13 residues. Germline CDR1 SGHAT, CDR2 FQDESV (reference sequence). CDR3 in amino acids: CASSRDRGGGYTF. The DNA of the CDR3 is TGTGCCAGCAGCCGGGACAGGGGAGGTGGCTACACCTTC.

The chain has TRBV5-6 and TRBJ1-1; D might be TRBD1 (6 bases). From germline, CDR1 is SGHDT and CDR2 YYEEEE. This CDR3 is built from 16 residues. Deletions cut 5 bases from V and 10 bases from J, with 27 bases between. The DNA of the CDR3 is TGTGCCAGCAGACGGGCAGGGGTAGTTTTGTCGGCTGGAGCTTTCTTT. Amino acids: CASRRAGVVLSAGAFF.

V and J are TRBV15 and TRBJ1-5; no definite D call. From germline, CDR1 is LNHNV and CDR2 YYDKDF (reference sequence). V lost 3 bases, J lost 4 bases, and 13 bases lay in between. The CDR3 runs to 15 residues. As DNA, the CDR3 is TGTGCCACCAGCAGCGATCTCGTTCCTAATCAGCCCCAGCATTTT. Encoded protein: CATSSDLVPNQPQHF.

The gene calls are TRBV4-2 and TRBJ1-5; maybe TRBD1 (5 bases). Germline V lookup: CDR1 LGHNA, CDR2 YNFKEQ. V was trimmed by 0 bases and J by 1 base, leaving 13 bases between them. CDR3 length: 17 amino acids. The CDR3 region is CASSQDVTAMSNQPQHF. In DNA, the CDR3 is TGTGCCAGCAGCCAAGATGTGACAGCTATGAGCAATCAGCCCCAGCATTTT.

The chain couples TRBV6-5 to TRBJ2-7; possibly TRBD1 or TRBD2 for D (6 bases each). This CDR3 has 14 residues. Germline loops: CDR1 MNHEY, CDR2 SVGAGI. V was trimmed by 6 bases and J by 2 bases, leaving 14 bases between them. CDR3 sequence reads: CASSPTGDTYEQYF. The CDR3 DNA follows: TGTGCCAGCAGCCCCACGGGGGACACCTACGAGCAGTACTTC.

This sequence joins TRBV6-6 and TRBJ2-1; 7 bases fit TRBD1. This CDR3 has 15 amino acids. Per the germline V gene, CDR1 is MNHNY and CDR2 is SVGAGI (reference sequence). The V gene end was trimmed by 5 bases and the J gene end by 5 bases; junction bases not matched to a gene: 9. In DNA, the CDR3 is TGTGCCAGCAGTGCGCCCGGGACAGTCAACAATGAGCAGTTCTTC. Amino acid sequence: CASSAPGTVNNEQFF.